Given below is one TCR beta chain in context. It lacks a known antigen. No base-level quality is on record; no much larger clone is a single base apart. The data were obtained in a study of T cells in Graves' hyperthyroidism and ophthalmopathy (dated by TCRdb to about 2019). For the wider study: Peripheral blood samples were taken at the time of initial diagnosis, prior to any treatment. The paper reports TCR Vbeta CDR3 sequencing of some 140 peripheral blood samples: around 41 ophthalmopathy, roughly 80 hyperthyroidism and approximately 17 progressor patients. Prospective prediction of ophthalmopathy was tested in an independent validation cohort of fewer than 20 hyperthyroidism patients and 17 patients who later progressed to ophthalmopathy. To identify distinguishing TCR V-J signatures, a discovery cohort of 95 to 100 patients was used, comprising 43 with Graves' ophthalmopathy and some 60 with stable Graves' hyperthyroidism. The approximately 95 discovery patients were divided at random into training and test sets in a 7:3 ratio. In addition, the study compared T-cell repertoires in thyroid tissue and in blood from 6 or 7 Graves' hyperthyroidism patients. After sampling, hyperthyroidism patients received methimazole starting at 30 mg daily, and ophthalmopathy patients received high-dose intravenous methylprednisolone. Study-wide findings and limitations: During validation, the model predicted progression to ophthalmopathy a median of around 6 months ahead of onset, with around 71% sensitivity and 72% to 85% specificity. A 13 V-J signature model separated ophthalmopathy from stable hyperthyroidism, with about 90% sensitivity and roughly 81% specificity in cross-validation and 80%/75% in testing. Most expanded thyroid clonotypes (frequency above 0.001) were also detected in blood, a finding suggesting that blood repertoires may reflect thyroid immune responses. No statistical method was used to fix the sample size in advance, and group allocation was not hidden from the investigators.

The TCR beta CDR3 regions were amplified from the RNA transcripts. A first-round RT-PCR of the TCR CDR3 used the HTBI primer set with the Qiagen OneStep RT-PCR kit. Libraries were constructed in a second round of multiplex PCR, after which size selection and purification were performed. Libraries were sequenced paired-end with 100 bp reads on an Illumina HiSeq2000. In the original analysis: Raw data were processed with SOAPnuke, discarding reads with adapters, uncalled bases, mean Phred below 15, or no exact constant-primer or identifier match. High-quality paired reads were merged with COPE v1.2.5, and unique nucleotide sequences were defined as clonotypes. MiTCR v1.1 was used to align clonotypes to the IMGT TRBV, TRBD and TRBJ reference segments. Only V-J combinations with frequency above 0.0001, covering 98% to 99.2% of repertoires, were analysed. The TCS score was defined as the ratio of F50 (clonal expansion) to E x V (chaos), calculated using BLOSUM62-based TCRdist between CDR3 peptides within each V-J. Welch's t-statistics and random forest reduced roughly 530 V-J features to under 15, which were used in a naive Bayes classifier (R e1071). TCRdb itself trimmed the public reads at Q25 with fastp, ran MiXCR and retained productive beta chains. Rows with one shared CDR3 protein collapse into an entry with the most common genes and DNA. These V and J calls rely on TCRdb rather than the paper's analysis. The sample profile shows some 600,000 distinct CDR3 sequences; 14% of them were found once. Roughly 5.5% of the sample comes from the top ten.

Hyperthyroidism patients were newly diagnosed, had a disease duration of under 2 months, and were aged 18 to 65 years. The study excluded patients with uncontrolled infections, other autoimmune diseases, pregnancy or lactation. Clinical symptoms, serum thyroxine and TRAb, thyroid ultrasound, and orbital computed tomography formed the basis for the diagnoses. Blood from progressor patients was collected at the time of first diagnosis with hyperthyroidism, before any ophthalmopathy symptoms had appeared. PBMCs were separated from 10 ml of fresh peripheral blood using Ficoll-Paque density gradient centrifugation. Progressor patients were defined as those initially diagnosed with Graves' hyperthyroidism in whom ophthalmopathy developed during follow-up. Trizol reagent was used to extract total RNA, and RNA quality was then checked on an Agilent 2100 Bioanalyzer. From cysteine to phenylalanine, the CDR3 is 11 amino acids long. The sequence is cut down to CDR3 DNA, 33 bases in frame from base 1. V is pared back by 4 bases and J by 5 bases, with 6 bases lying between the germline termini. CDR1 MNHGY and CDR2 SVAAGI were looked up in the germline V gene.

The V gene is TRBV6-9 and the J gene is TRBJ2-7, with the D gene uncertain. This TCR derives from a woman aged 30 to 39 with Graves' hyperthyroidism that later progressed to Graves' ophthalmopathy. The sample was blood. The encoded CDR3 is CASSFDHEQYF. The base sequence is TGTGCCAGCAGTTTCGATCACGAGCAGTACTTC.